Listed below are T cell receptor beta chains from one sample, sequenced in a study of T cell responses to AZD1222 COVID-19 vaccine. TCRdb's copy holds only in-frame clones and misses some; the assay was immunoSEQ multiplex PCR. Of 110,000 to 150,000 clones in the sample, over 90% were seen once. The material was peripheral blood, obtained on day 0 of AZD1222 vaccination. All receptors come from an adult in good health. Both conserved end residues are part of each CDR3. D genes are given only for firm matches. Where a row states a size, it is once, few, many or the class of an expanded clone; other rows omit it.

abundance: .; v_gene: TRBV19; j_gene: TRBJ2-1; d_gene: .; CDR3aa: CASSVRDGSYNEQFF; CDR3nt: TGTGCCAGTAGCGTCCGGGACGGCTCATACAATGAGCAGTTCTTC
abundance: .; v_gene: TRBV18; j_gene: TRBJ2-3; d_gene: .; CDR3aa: CASSPLPESTDTQYF; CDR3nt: TGTGCCAGCTCACCACTTCCGGAGAGCACAGATACGCAGTATTTT
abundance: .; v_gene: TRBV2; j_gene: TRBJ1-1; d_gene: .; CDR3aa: CASSVIDRSEAFF; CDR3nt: TGTGCCAGCAGTGTAATCGACAGGTCTGAAGCTTTCTTT
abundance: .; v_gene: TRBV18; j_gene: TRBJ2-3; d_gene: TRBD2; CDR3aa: CASSWTSGGDTDTQYF; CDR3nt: TGTGCCAGCTCATGGACTAGCGGAGGGGACACAGATACGCAGTATTTT
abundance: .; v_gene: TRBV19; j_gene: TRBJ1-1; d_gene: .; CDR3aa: CASSSGGSTEAFF; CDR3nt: TGTGCCAGTAGTTCCGGGGGGTCAACTGAAGCTTTCTTT
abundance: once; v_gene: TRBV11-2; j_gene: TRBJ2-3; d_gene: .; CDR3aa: CASSRQTRPDTQYF; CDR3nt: TGTGCCAGCAGCCGACAGACTAGGCCAGATACGCAGTATTTT
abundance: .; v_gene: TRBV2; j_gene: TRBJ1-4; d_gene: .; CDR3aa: CASGRYLANEKLFF; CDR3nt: TGTGCCAGCGGCCGGTATTTGGCTAATGAAAAACTGTTTTTT
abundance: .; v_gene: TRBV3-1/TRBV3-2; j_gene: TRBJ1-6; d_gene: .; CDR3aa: CASSQEGGNNSPLHF; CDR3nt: TGTGCCAGCAGCCAAGAGGGTGGGAACAATTCACCCCTCCACTTT
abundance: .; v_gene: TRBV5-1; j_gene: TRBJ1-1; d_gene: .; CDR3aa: CASSLISDRGTEAFF; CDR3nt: TGCGCCAGCAGCTTGATCAGCGATCGGGGCACTGAAGCTTTCTTT
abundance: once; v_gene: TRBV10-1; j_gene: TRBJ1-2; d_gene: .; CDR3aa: CASSELREYGYTF; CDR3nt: TGCGCCAGCAGTGAGCTTAGGGAATATGGCTACACCTTC
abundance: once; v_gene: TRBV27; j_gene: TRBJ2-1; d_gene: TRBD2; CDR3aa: CASSGLAGGNEQFF; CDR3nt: TGTGCCAGCAGTGGTTTAGCGGGGGGCAATGAGCAGTTCTTC
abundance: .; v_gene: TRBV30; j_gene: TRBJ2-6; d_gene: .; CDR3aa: CAWSGSGANVLTF; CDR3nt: TGTGCCTGGAGCGGGTCTGGGGCCAACGTCCTGACTTTC
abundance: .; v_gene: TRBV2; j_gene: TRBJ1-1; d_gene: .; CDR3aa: CASRDDRVGPEAFF; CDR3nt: TGTGCCAGCAGAGACGACAGAGTAGGCCCTGAAGCTTTCTTT
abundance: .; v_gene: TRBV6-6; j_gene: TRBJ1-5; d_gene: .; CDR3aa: CASSHSWEGQPQHF; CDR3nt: TGTGCCAGCAGTCATTCATGGGAAGGACAGCCCCAGCATTTT
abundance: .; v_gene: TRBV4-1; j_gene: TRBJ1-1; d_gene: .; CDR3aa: CASSQDRGRGTEAFF; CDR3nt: TGCGCCAGCAGCCAAGATCGGGGGAGGGGAACTGAAGCTTTCTTT
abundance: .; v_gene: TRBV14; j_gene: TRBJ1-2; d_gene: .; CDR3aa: CASSQSQGAFYGYTF; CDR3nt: TGTGCCAGCAGCCAATCACAAGGGGCTTTCTATGGCTACACCTTC
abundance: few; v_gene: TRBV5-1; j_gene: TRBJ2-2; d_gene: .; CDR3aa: CASSSANTGELFF; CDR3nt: TGCGCCAGCAGCTCGGCGAACACCGGGGAGCTGTTTTTT
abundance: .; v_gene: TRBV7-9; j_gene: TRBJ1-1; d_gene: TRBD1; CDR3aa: CASSPWTGNTEAFF; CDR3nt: TGTGCCAGCAGCCCGTGGACAGGGAACACTGAAGCTTTCTTT
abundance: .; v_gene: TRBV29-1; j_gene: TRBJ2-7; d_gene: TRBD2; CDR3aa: CSVEDPGGDNEQYF; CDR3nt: TGCAGCGTTGAAGATCCGGGAGGGGACAACGAGCAGTACTTC
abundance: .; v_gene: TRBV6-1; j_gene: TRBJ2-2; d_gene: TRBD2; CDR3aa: CASSEMSSGTGELFF; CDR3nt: TGTGCCAGCAGTGAAATGTCTAGCGGGACCGGGGAGCTGTTTTTT
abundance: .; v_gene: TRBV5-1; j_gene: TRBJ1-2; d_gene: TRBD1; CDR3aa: CASSTAGQGASWGYTF; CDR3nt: TGCGCCAGCAGCACCGCGGGACAGGGGGCATCGTGGGGCTACACCTTC
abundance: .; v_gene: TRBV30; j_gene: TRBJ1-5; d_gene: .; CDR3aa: CAWSAGNSNQPQHF; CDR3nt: TGTGCCTGGAGTGCCGGGAATAGCAATCAGCCCCAGCATTTT
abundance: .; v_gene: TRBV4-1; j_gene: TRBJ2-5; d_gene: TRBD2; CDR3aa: CASSRRLAGEGETQYF; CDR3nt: TGCGCCAGCAGCCGTCGACTAGCGGGAGAGGGGGAGACCCAGTACTTC
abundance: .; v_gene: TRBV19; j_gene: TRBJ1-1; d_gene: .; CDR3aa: CASSATVNTEAFF; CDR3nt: TGTGCCAGTAGTGCGACCGTGAACACTGAAGCTTTCTTT
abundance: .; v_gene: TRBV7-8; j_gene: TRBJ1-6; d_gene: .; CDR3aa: CASSLTGDKSPLHF; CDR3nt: TGTGCCAGCAGCTTAACCGGGGATAAATCACCCCTCCACTTT
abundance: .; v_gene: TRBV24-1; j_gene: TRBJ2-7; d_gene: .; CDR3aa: CATSGGFSHEQYF; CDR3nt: TGTGCCACCAGTGGGGGGTTTAGCCACGAGCAGTACTTC
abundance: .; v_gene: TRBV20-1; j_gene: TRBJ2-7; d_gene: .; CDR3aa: CSAKDSYEQYF; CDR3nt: TGCAGTGCTAAGGACAGCTACGAGCAGTACTTC
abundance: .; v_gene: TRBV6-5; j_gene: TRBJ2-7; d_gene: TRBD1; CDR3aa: CASNPGTGPSEQYF; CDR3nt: TGTGCCAGCAACCCCGGGACAGGACCTTCCGAGCAGTACTTC
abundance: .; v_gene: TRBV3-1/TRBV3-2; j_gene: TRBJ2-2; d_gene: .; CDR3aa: CASSQLLVSGELFF; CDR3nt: TGTGCCAGCAGCCAATTACTAGTCTCCGGGGAGCTGTTTTTT
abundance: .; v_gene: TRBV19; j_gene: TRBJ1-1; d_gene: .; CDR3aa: CASSIIPGGTEAFF; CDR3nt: TGTGCCAGTAGTATAATCCCGGGGGGAACTGAAGCTTTCTTT